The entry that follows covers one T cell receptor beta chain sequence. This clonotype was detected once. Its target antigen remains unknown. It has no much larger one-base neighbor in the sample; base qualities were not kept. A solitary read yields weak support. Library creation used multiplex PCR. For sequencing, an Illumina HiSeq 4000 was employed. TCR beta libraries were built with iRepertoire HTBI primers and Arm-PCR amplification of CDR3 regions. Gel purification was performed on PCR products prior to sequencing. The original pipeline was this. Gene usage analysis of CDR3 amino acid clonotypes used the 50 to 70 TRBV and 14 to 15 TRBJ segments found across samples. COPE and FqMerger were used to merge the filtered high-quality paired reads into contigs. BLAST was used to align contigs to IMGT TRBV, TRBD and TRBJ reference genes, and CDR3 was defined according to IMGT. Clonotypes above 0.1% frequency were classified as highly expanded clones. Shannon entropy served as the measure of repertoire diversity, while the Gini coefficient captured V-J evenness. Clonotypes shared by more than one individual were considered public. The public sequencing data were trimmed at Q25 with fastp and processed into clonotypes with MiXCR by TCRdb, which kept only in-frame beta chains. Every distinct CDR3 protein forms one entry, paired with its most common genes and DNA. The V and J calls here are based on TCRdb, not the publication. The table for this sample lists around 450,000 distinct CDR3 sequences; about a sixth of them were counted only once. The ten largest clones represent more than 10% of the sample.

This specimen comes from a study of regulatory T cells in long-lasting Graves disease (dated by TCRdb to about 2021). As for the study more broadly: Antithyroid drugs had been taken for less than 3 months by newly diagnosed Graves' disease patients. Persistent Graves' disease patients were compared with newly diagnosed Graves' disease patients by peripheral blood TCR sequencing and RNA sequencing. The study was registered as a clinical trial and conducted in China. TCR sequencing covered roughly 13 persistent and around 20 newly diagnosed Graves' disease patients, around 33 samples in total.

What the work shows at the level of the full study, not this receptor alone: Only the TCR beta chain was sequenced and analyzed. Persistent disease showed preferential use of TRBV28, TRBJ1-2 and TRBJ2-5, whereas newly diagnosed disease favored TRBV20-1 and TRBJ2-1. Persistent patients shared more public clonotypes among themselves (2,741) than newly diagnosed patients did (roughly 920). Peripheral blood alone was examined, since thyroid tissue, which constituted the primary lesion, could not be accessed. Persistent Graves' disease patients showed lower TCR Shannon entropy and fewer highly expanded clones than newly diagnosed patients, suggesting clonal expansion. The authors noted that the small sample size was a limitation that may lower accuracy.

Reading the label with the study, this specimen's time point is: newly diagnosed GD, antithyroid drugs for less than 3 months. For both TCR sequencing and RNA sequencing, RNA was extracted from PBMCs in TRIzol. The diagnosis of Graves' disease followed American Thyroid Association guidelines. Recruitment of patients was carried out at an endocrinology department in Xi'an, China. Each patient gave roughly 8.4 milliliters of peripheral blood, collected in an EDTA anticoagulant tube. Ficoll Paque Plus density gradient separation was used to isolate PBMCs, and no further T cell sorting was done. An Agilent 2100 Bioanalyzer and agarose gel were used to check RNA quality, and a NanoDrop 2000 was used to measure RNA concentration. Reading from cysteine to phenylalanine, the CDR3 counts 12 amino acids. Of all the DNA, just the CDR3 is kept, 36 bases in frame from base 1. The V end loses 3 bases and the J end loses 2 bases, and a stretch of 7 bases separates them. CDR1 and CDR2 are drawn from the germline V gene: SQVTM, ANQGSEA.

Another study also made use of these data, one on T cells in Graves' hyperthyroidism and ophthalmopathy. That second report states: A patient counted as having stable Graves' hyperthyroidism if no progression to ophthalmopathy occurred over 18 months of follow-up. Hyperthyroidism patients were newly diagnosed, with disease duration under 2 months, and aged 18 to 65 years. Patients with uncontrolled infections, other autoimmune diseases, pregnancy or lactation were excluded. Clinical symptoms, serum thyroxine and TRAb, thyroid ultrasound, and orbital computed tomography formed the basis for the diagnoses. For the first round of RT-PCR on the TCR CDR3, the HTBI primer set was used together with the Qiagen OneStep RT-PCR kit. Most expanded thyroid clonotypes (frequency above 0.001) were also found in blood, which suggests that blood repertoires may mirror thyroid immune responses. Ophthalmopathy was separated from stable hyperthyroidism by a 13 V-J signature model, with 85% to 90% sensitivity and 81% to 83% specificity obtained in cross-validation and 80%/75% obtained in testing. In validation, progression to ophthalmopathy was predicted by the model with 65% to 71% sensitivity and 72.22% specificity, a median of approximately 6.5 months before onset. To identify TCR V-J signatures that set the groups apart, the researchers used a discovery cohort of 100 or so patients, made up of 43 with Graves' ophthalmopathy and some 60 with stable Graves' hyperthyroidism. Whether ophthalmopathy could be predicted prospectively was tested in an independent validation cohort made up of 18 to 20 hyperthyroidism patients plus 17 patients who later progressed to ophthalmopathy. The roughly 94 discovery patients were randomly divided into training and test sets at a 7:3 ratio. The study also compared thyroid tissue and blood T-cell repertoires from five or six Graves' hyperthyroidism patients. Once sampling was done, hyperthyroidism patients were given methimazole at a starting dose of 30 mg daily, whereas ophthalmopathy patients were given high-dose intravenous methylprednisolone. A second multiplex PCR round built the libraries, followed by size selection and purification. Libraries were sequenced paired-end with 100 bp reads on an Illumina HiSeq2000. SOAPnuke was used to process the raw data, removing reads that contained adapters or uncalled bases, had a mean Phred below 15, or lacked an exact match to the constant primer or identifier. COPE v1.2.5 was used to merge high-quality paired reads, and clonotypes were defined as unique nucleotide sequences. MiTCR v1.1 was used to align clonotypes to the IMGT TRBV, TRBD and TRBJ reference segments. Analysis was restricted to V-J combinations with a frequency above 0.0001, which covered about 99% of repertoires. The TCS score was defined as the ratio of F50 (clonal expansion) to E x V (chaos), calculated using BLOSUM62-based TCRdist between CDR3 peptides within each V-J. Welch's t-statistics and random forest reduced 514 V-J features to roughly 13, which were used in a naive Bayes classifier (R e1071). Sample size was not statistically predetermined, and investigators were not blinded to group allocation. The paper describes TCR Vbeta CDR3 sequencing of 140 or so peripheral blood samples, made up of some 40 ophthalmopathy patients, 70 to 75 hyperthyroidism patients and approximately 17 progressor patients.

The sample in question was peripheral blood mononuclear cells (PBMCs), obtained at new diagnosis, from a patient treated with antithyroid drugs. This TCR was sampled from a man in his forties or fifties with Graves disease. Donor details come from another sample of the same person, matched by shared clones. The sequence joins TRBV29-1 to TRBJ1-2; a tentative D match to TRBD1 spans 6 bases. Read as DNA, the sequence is TGCAGCGTTGATCAGGGGAACTATGGCTACACCTTC. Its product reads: CSVDQGNYGYTF.